The 11 T cell receptor beta chains below were found in one sample sequenced in a study of T cells expressing NK-cell markers. Reanalyzing the 5' RACE reads, TCRdb keeps one entry per CDR3 protein, without DNA. This sample's table reports 550,000 to 600,000 distinct CDR3 sequences. Specimen: blood T cells: a sorted CD56 or NKG2C T cell subset, CD4+ or CD8+ T cells, or bulk PBMC T cells (not recorded which). The receptors originated from a young man in good health.

The chain is built from TRBV7-6 and TRBJ1-2. There are 13 residues in the CDR3. CDR1 and CDR2 from the germline V gene are SGHVS and FNYEAQ. The CDR3 protein is CASSFDAMGGYTF.

This chain uses TRBV29-1 with TRBJ2-7; without DNA, the TCRdb call of TRBD1 cannot be checked. Germline CDR1 is SQVTM and CDR2 is ANQGSEA. The CDR3 totals 14 residues. The CDR3 loop reads CSVEGQGRPYEQYF.

The chain couples TRBV6-1 to TRBJ1-5. The CDR3 has 13 amino acids. Germline values: CDR1 MNHNS, CDR2 SASEGT. The CDR3 protein is CASSALNNQPQHF.

The chain employs TRBV6-5 and TRBJ1-2. In germline, CDR1 is MNHEY, CDR2 SVGAGI. This CDR3 spans 12 amino acids. The CDR3 protein is CASCLRNYGYTF.

This sequence joins TRBV15 and TRBJ2-1; TCRdb calls TRBD2, which cannot be checked without DNA. CDR1 and CDR2 from the germline V gene are LNHNV and YYDKDF (reference sequence). The CDR3 has 15 residues. CDR3 sequence: CATSRDPSGSGEQFF.

The chain employs TRBV27 and TRBJ2-1; the D call of TRBD2 rests on TCRdb alone, since no DNA is present to check it. The CDR3 spans 13 residues. The germline CDR1 and CDR2 sequences are MNHEY and SMNVEV (reference sequence). The chain's CDR3 is CASGGGRANEQFF.

The chain uses TRBV29-1 and TRBJ2-3. There are 12 residues in the CDR3. Germline CDR1 is SQVTM and CDR2 is ANQGSEA. CDR3 protein: CSALPISDTQYF.

This chain connects TRBV7-2 to TRBJ1-5; as DNA is missing, the TRBD1 call by TCRdb cannot be tested. This CDR3 is built from 15 residues. The germline gives CDR1 SGHTA, CDR2 FQGNSA. CDR3 sequence: CASSKGRQGEQPQHF.

The rearrangement links TRBV20-1 to TRBJ1-6; TCRdb names TRBD1, which stays unverified in the absence of DNA. This CDR3 has 13 amino acids. CDR1 DFQATT and CDR2 SNEGSKA come from the germline V gene (reference sequence). This chain's CDR3 is CSARTGSNSPLHF.

The chain combines TRBV7-2 with TRBJ1-5. Germline lookup yields CDR1 SGHTA and CDR2 FQGNSA. The CDR3 contains 14 residues. This chain's CDR3 is CASSLGVGNQPQHF.

V gene TRBV4-1 combines with J gene TRBJ2-5; TCRdb picks TRBD2, but there is no DNA to check that call. The CDR3 spans 15 residues. Germline CDR1 reads MGHRA; CDR2 reads YSYEKL. Here the CDR3 reads CASSRLAGAAETQYF.